This T cell receptor (beta chain) derives from a study of metastatic and nonmetastatic thyroid tumors. Across the whole study: Repertoires from blood and tumor or nodule tissue of malignant and benign thyroid patients were compared.

All patients were untreated before thyroid surgery. MiXCR was used by TCRdb to re-call the PCR reads. The sample consists of around 26,000 clones, just under 15% of them appearing once. Findings and caveats of the study: When malignant thyroid tumors were compared with benign nodules, TCR beta diversity was reportedly significantly higher in the malignant tumors. This held in both blood and tumor samples.

V was shortened by 1 base and J by 3 bases, with 8 bases between the two germline ends. CDR1 and CDR2 from the germline V gene are LGHNA and YNFKEQ. This CDR3 contains 14 residues. This clone was observed many times. Its antigen remains unidentified. This receptor was identified in a female donor with papillary thyroid cancer or a benign thyroid nodule (not recorded which). Some clones in this sample may be carry-over from other donors' samples. Sequencing was done on a sample of blood. The chain has TRBV4-2 and TRBJ2-3; D unresolved. The CDR3 DNA sequence: TGTGCCAGCAGCCAAGGGACCCAGACAGATACGCAGTATTTT. The encoded protein is CASSQGTQTDTQYF.